This T cell receptor beta chain was recovered during a study of regulatory T cells in long-lasting Graves disease. The sample holds a few counts of this clonotype. Construction of the TCR beta libraries employed iRepertoire HTBI primers in conjunction with Arm-PCR of CDR3 regions. TCRdb recomputed calls from the multiplex PCR reads with MiXCR, one row per CDR3 protein. Of under 450,000 distinct CDR3 sequences in the sample, approximately 12% were seen once. Time point described: newly diagnosed GD, antithyroid drugs for less than 3 months. TCR sequences were obtained from RNA taken from PBMCs. The patient group derived from an endocrinology department in Xi'an, China. These data also formed part of another study, on T cells in Graves' hyperthyroidism and ophthalmopathy. In that study: A 13 V-J signature model discriminated ophthalmopathy versus stable hyperthyroidism.

The sample here was peripheral blood mononuclear cells (PBMCs), taken at new diagnosis, from a patient treated with antithyroid drugs. The origin of this receptor is a woman under 30 with Graves disease.

The CDR3 sequence: CSALAGGRLGNEQFF. The CDR3, as DNA: TGCAGTGCCCTAGCGGGGGGGCGTCTGGGGAATGAGCAGTTCTTC. The chain employs TRBV20-1 and TRBJ2-1; 12 bases match TRBD2. CDR1 is DFQATT, CDR2 SNEGSKA, per germline (reference sequence). The CDR3 contains 15 residues. V lost 6 bases, J lost 7 bases, and 10 bases stayed unmatched.